This passage covers 24 T cell receptor beta chains from one sample sequenced in a study of shared clonotypes between healthy human individuals. Generated by immunoSEQ multiplex PCR, the TCRdb table keeps only in-frame clones and is missing some. The profile covers about 360,000 clones, with roughly 80% appearing a single time and 8.5% to 12% taken by the ten largest. The sample was memory CD4+ T cells sorted from blood. Subset described: CD45RA-negative fraction. These receptors came from a man aged 25-40 years in good health.

The gene calls are TRBV5-5 and TRBJ1-6; no firm D call. Germline V gene lookup returns CDR1 SGHKS and CDR2 YYEKEE (reference sequence). This CDR3 region has 15 residues. V was trimmed by 0 bases and J by 5 bases, leaving 9 bases between them. In DNA, the CDR3 is TGTGCCAGCAGCTTGGGTTATGGGGATAATTCACCCCTCCACTTT. It translates to CASSLGYGDNSPLHF. The whole variable domain, remainder taken from reference TRBV5-5 and TRBJ1-6, is DAGVTQSPTHLIKTRGQQVTLRCSPISGHKSVSWYQQVLGQGPQFIFQYYEKEERGRGNFPDRFSARQFPNYSSELNVNALLLGDSALYLCASSLGYGDNSPLHFGNGTRLTVT.

CDR3 region: CATSSRTAHTGELFF. DNA for the CDR3: TGTGCCACCTCCTCCAGGACAGCACATACCGGGGAGCTGTTTTTT. The V call is TRBV15, the J call TRBJ2-2; D might be TRBD1 (6 bases). V was shortened by 8 bases and J by 5 bases, with 18 bases between the two germline ends. Germline-derived CDR1 and CDR2 are LNHNV and YYDKDF (reference sequence). The CDR3 runs to 15 residues.

V and J are TRBV18 and TRBJ2-3; 10 nucleotides match TRBD2. The J segment lost 0 bases and the V segment lost 3 bases, leaving 6 bases of the junction unmatched. The length of the CDR3 is 17 residues. Germline V lookup: CDR1 KGHSH, CDR2 LQKENI. In DNA form, the CDR3 reads TGTGCCAGCTCACCTCCGGGACTAGCGACTAGCACAGATACGCAGTATTTT. Translation: CASSPPGLATSTDTQYF.

The V gene is TRBV6-6, the J gene TRBJ1-5, with 7 bases matching TRBD1. Unmatched junction bases numbered 11, after V lost 9 bases and J lost 6 bases. The CDR3 contains 14 residues. Germline CDR1 MNHNY, CDR2 SVGAGI (reference sequence). The CDR3 sequence: CASTAGTEAQPQHF. CDR3 nucleotide sequence: TGTGCCAGTACAGCCGGGACAGAGGCTCAGCCCCAGCATTTT.

V usage is TRBV29-1 and J usage is TRBJ2-7; D not resolved. Germline V lookup: CDR1 SQVTM, CDR2 ANQGSEA. Trimming pared 3 bases from V and 0 bases from J, leaving 9 bases between. CDR3 size: 13 residues. CDR3 loop: CSVDGQSSYEQYF. Here the CDR3 DNA reads TGCAGCGTTGATGGCCAGTCCTCCTACGAGCAGTACTTC.

V usage is TRBV7-6 and J usage is TRBJ2-2; TRBD1 matches at 8 bases. Germline trimming cut 1 base from V and 0 bases from J; bases unmatched to any gene: 1. The germline V gene has CDR1 SGHVS and CDR2 FNYEAQ. The CDR3 loop spans 16 amino acids. DNA of the CDR3: TGTGCCAGCAGCTTAGAGACAGGGGCGAACACCGGGGAGCTGTTTTTT. Its translation is CASSLETGANTGELFF.

The V gene is TRBV6-5, the J gene TRBJ2-7; 9 nucleotides match TRBD2. With 8 bases clipped from V and 5 bases from J, the junction kept 10 bases outside the gene matches. The CDR3 has 14 amino acids. Germline CDR1 is MNHEY and CDR2 is SVGAGI. DNA for the CDR3: TGTGCCAGCCGCGACCGACTAGCGGCCCACGAGCAGTACTTC. Encoded protein: CASRDRLAAHEQYF.

The chain uses TRBV15 and TRBJ2-7; D possibly corresponds to TRBD2 (6 bases). CDR3 size: 15 residues. Trimming pared 5 bases from V and 0 bases from J, leaving 14 bases between. Germline values: CDR1 LNHNV, CDR2 YYDKDF (reference sequence). CDR3 sequence (DNA): TGTGCCACCAGCGGTCGGGGGTCGAGCTCCTACGAGCAGTACTTC. Residues: CATSGRGSSSYEQYF.

The chain joins TRBV2 to TRBJ2-3, with 11 nucleotides matching TRBD2. The CDR3 length is 14 residues. The germline gives CDR1 SNHLY, CDR2 FYNNEI. The V segment lost 7 bases and the J segment 1 base; nucleotides outside the gene matches: 1. DNA of the CDR3: TGTGCCAGCAAACTAGCGGGGGGCACAGATACGCAGTATTTT. Protein sequence: CASKLAGGTDTQYF. The full variable domain, its missing parts supplied by reference TRBV2 and TRBJ2-3, is EPEVTQTPSHQVTQMGQEVILRCVPISNHLYFYWYRQILGQKVEFLVSFYNNEISEKSEIFDDQFSVERPDGSNFTLKIRSTKLEDSAMYFCASKLAGGTDTQYFGPGTRLTVL.

This clone was seen once. The chain employs TRBV2 and TRBJ1-6; D not resolved. CDR1 SNHLY and CDR2 FYNNEI come from the germline V gene. Trimming removed 0 bases at V and 1 base at J, with 4 bases between. The CDR3 contains 15 residues. The CDR3 DNA follows: TGTGCCAGCAGTGAAGCCAGGTCCTATAATTCACCCCTCCACTTT. Translated: CASSEARSYNSPLHF.

The J gene is TRBJ1-2, the V gene TRBV5-6, with D possibly matching TRBD1 (5 bases). Germline CDR1 is SGHDT and CDR2 is YYEEEE. V lost 5 bases, J lost 4 bases, and 9 bases lay in between. The CDR3 loop spans 12 amino acids. CDR3 DNA sequence: TGTGCCAGCAGACACGACAGCTATGGCTACACCTTC. The encoded protein is CASRHDSYGYTF.

The rearrangement links TRBV18 to TRBJ2-2, with 7 bases lining up with TRBD1. V lost 3 bases and J lost 2; bases outside the gene matches: 6. CDR1 and CDR2 from the germline V gene are KGHSH and LQKENI. The CDR3 has 16 residues. The CDR3 coding sequence is TGTGCCAGCTCACCTCGGACAGGACGAAACACCGGGGAGCTGTTTTTT. Translation: CASSPRTGRNTGELFF.

A note on this clone: The junction does not match germline at one end; this may be a read error. The J gene is TRBJ1-3, the V gene TRBV19, with unresolved D. Germline assignment: CDR1 LNHDA and CDR2 SQIVND (reference sequence). The CDR3 is made up of 14 amino acids. For the CDR3, the DNA is TGTGCCAGTATCGACCGAGACTCTGAAAACACCATATATTTT. Encoded protein: CASIDRDSENTIYF.

This chain joins TRBV5-1 and TRBJ1-3; 7 nucleotides line up with TRBD1. The CDR3 runs to 17 residues. J lost 0 bases, V lost 4 bases, and 10 bases had no gene match. CDR1 and CDR2 from the germline V gene are SGHRS and YFSETQ. CDR3 protein: CASSPAGTVSSGNTIYF. Written as DNA, the CDR3 is TGCGCCAGCAGCCCCGCCGGGACAGTAAGCTCTGGAAACACCATATATTTT.

This clone has just a few counts. The chain links TRBV5-4 to TRBJ1-1; D is undetermined. The V gene lost 6 bases and the J gene lost 6 bases, with 15 bases spanning the gap. This CDR3 comprises 13 residues. Germline V CDR1 and CDR2: SGHNT, YYREEE (reference sequence). CDR3: CASKTPGSPEAFF. The CDR3 DNA reads TGTGCCAGCAAGACCCCTGGGAGCCCTGAAGCTTTCTTT. Based on the CDR3 plus reference TRBV5-4 and TRBJ1-1, the full variable domain is ETGVTQSPTHLIKTRGQQVTLRCSSQSGHNTVSWYQQALGQGPQFIFQYYREEENGRGNFPPRFSGLQFPNYSSELNVNALELDDSALYLCASKTPGSPEAFFGQGTRLTVV.

Comments on this clone: Other nucleotide sequences from this sample produce the same CDR3. The chain recombines TRBV25-1 with TRBJ2-5, with D possibly being TRBD1 (5 bases). The CDR3 runs to 13 residues. Deletions cut 3 bases from V and 4 bases from J, with 9 bases between. CDR1 and CDR2 from the germline V gene are MGHDK and SYGVNS. This chain's CDR3 is CASSDRVIETQYF. CDR3 nucleotides: TGTGCCAGCAGTGACAGGGTAATAGAGACCCAGTACTTC.

The chain combines TRBV6-5 with TRBJ2-2, with D perhaps matching TRBD2 (6 bases). CDR1 is MNHEY, CDR2 SVGAGI, per germline. This CDR3 has 13 residues. Trimming removed 7 bases at V and 7 bases at J, with 13 bases between. The CDR3 region is CASTPGGVGELFF. CDR3 nucleotide sequence: TGTGCCAGCACCCCCGGCGGGGTCGGGGAGCTGTTTTTT.

This clone was detected once. The chain employs TRBV27 and TRBJ2-1; 8 nucleotides line up with TRBD2. Germline-derived CDR1 and CDR2 are MNHEY and SMNVEV (reference sequence). V lost 11 bases and J lost 8; bases outside the gene matches: 17. This CDR3 has 15 residues. Here the CDR3 DNA reads TGTGCCTCCCGGGGGTGGGTAGCGGGAAGGGATGAGCAGTTCTTC. Residues: CASRGWVAGRDEQFF.

The genes are TRBV7-8 and TRBJ1-2; a possible D gene is TRBD1 (6 bases). Germline V lookup: CDR1 SGHVS, CDR2 FQNEAQ. Trimming shortened V by 5 bases and J by 4 bases, and 14 bases separated the two germline ends. CDR3 length equals 14 residues. The chain's CDR3 is CASSREQGGYGYTF. The CDR3 DNA reads TGTGCCAGCAGCCGTGAACAGGGAGGCTATGGCTACACCTTC. Filled out from reference TRBV7-8 and TRBJ1-2, the complete variable domain reads GAGVSQSPRYKVAKRGQDVALRCDPISGHVSLFWYQQALGQGPEFLTYFQNEAQLDKSGLPSDRFFAERPEGSVSTLKIQRTQQEDSAVYLCASSREQGGYGYTFGSGTRLTVV.

This clone has a handful of counts. The sample contains more than one DNA sequence encoding this CDR3. V gene TRBV18 combines with J gene TRBJ2-5; no reliable D call. CDR1 is KGHSH and CDR2 is LQKENI in the germline V gene. The CDR3 contains 11 residues. V was cut by 2 bases and J by 4 bases, with 2 bases left in between. CDR3 nucleotide sequence: TGTGCCAGCTCACCATCAGAGACCCAGTACTTC. It codes for CASSPSETQYF.

This sequence joins TRBV18 and TRBJ1-1, with D uncertain. Deletions cut 2 bases from V and 0 bases from J, with 7 bases between. CDR3 length: 14 residues. Germline-derived CDR1 and CDR2 are KGHSH and LQKENI. The CDR3 loop reads CASSPTTMNTEAFF. In DNA form, the CDR3 reads TGTGCCAGCTCACCAACAACCATGAACACTGAAGCTTTCTTT.

The chain uses TRBV28 and TRBJ1-5; D might be TRBD1 (6 bases). The germline V and J ends were trimmed by 2 bases and 9 bases, with 20 bases remaining between them. This CDR3 has 16 amino acids. Germline lookup yields CDR1 MDHEN and CDR2 SYDVKM. The chain's CDR3 is CASSLTSTGWLRPQHF. The CDR3 DNA reads as TGTGCCAGCAGTTTAACCTCCACAGGGTGGTTAAGGCCCCAGCATTTT.

The J gene is TRBJ2-2, the V gene TRBV6-5; D remains ambiguous. Germline loops: CDR1 MNHEY, CDR2 SVGAGI. Trimming left V 2 bases short and J 7 bases short, with 2 bases between. The CDR3 sequence is 11 residues long. The CDR3 region is CASSYDGELFF. DNA for the CDR3: TGTGCCAGCAGTTACGACGGGGAGCTGTTTTTT.

This clone was detected many times. This chain uses TRBV5-1 with TRBJ2-5; 8 bases agree with TRBD1. V was clipped by 4 bases and J by 1 base; unmatched bases: 9. The CDR3 contains 16 residues. Germline lookup yields CDR1 SGHRS and CDR2 YFSETQ. The CDR3 DNA reads as TGCGCCAGCAGCCCGGCTGGGCAGGGGGCCCAAGAGACCCAGTACTTC. This translates into CASSPAGQGAQETQYF.